Sequencing of this T cell receptor beta chain was carried out in a study of immune aging and cytomegalovirus after organ transplant (dated by TCRdb to the early 2020s). Looking at the study overall: All transplant recipients received three-drug immunosuppression with prednisone, tacrolimus, and mycophenolate. Paper-wide results and their limitations: Because CD57 was not measured in the sequencing data, a conservative gene-based aging definition was used instead. A larger share of large clones was made up of TEMRA cells, and in the seven largest clones (around 2,000 cells) aged and TEMRA cells were gained while TCM cells were lost. Post-transplant increases in aged-phenotype cells were observed regardless of clone size, following viremia and occurring earlier in large clones (days 200-264) than in small clones.

Turning to this clonotype: Its antigen is unknown. Within one base of it there is no much larger clone, and no base qualities were kept.

Receptor amplification or capture employed single-cell sequencing. Instrument on record: Illumina NovaSeq 6000. The BD Rhapsody Targeted mRNA and AbSeq Reagent Kit, in a microwell format, was used for cell capture and library preparation. Libraries covered TCR, sample tags, AbSeq, and targeted mRNA from the Human T-Cell Expression Panel plus custom TOX and TOX2 primers. An Illumina NovaSeq was used to sequence the libraries. As for the authors' bioinformatics: The analysis covered about 10,000 cells in total, of which about 7,100 were CD8 T cells and 4494 were CD8 T cells with an identifiable TCR CDR3. Raw data were processed with the BD Rhapsody Targeted Analysis Pipeline with V(D)J processing on the Seven Bridges Genomics platform. Quality control, Sample Tag demultiplexing with Lex-BDSMK, clone identification with VDJ Explorer, and Seurat clustering were performed in SeqGeq 1.6.0. Clones comprising <1% of CD8 T cells were considered non-expanded; clones comprising >2.5% of the sample were considered clonal expansions. TCRdb reworked the public reads: Q25 trimming with fastp, MiXCR clone assembly, productive beta chains retained. All rows with the same CDR3 protein become a single entry with the most common DNA and genes. V and J calls and clone size were set by TCRdb, not the authors. For this sample there are 20,000 or so distinct CDR3 sequences; around 33% appear just once. The ten largest clones represent 25% to 30% of the sample.

The meaning of the sample's time point label: five sample-tagged time points from pre-transplant (day -1) to day 368 post-transplant, pooled. PBMC were thawed and then stimulated for about twelve hours with a CMV IE-1 overlapping peptide library, with no transport inhibitors added. Thawed cells were rested overnight and then stimulated in R10 medium with CD28/CD49d costimulation. The IE-1 peptide library was composed of 15-amino-acid peptides with overlaps of 11 amino acids. Samples from each time point were barcoded using BD Single-Cell Multiplexing Kit Sample Tags, then pooled and stained with oligo-conjugated anti-CD45RA and sorting antibodies. A BD FACSAria III was used to sort CMV-responsive CD8+CD137+ and CD4+CD154+ T cells at 4-way purity. Blood was drawn into EDTA vacutainers and was processed by Ficoll gradient within 1-24 hours. The CDR3, cysteine through phenylalanine, is 15 amino acids long. Just the 45-base CDR3 DNA is kept, in frame starting at base 1. Trimming at the junction amounts to 1 base on V and 3 bases on J, and the germline ends lie 13 bases apart. From the germline V gene (reference sequence), CDR1 is LNHNV and CDR2 is YYDKDF.

The sample was CMV peptide-activated CD4+ and CD8+ T cells sorted from blood, taken at five time points, pooled. Read against the paper, the sample's cell subset or site label means: sorted CD8+CD137+ and CD4+CD154+ T cells after approximately 12 h CMV IE-1 peptide stimulation. This TCR derives from a female donor who had a heart transplant and CMV viremia. The sequence links TRBV15 to TRBJ2-7; a weak D assignment points to TRBD2 (6 bases agree). The nucleotides are TGTGCCACCAGCAGAGGCGGGGTGGAAAGCTACGAGCAGTACTTC. The translation is CATSRGGVESYEQYF.